The rows below give T cell receptor beta chains drawn from one sample of a study of blood T cell repertoires in COVID-19. Only in-frame clones appear in the TCRdb table, and some are missing; sequencing was by immunoSEQ multiplex PCR. The sample records 200,000 to 300,000 clones, approximately 91% being singletons. The sequenced sample was peripheral blood. These receptors were obtained from a young man with COVID-19, enrolled during active disease. CDR3s include the opening cysteine and the closing phenylalanine or tryptophan. The D gene is left open where the match is weak. Expanded clones get a size class; other rows say once, few or many, or leave the size out.

>-|TRBJ2-2|-|TRBV2
TGTGCCAGCAAGGAAGCGGGCCAACCCGGGGAGCTGTTTTTT
CASKEAGQPGELFF
>TRBD2|TRBJ2-1|-|TRBV5-4
TGTGCCAGCAGCCCCGGGACTAGGTACGGCAATGAGCAGTTCTTC
CASSPGTRYGNEQFF
>TRBD1|TRBJ2-2|once|TRBV5-4
TGTGCCAGCAGCTTGGCCGGGACAGGGACGAACGGGGAGCTGTTTTTT
CASSLAGTGTNGELFF
>-|TRBJ1-5|-|TRBV2
TGTGCCAGCAGTGAAGGAAGGGGGATTGGGCCCCAGCATTTT
CASSEGRGIGPQHF
>-|TRBJ1-5|-|TRBV7-9
TGTGCCAGCAGCTTAGCAGGAGTTAGCAATCAGCCCCAGCATTTT
CASSLAGVSNQPQHF
>-|TRBJ2-3|-|TRBV7-3
TGTGCCAGCAGCTTGGCAGGGGGCACAGATACGCAGTATTTT
CASSLAGGTDTQYF
>TRBD1|TRBJ1-2|-|TRBV6-6
TGTGCCAGCAGTTACGAGACAGGGCTGCGCTATGGCTACACCTTC
CASSYETGLRYGYTF
>-|TRBJ2-7|few|TRBV11-2
TGTGCCAGCAGCTCTAGGGGTCAGTTTGCCTACGAGCAGTACTTC
CASSSRGQFAYEQYF
>TRBD2|TRBJ2-7|-|TRBV19
TGTGCCAGTAGCGGGACTAGCGGGGGGAATATCTACGAGCAGTACTTC
CASSGTSGGNIYEQYF
>TRBD2|TRBJ2-7|-|TRBV7-6
TGTGCCAGCAGCTGGGGCGGGGGATCTTCAACCTACGAGCAGTACTTC
CASSWGGGSSTYEQYF
>TRBD2|TRBJ2-5|-|TRBV5-4
TGTGCCAGCAGCTCCGCTCTAGCGGGGGGGCCAGGTTCGGAGACCCAGTACTTC
CASSSALAGGPGSETQYF
>TRBD1|TRBJ2-7|-|TRBV5-4
TGTGCCAGCAGCTTGCCGGGACAGGGGACGAACGAGCAGTACTTC
CASSLPGQGTNEQYF
>TRBD2|TRBJ2-7|-|TRBV29-1
TGCAGCGTGAAGGGACTAGCGGCCCCCTTTGAGCAGTACTTC
CSVKGLAAPFEQYF
>TRBD1|TRBJ2-7|-|TRBV5-4
TGTGCCAGCAGCCCGGACAGGGGATGGTCCTACGAGCAGTACTTC
CASSPDRGWSYEQYF
>-|TRBJ1-5|-|TRBV2
TGTGCCAGCAGTGAAGTCGGACTTAGCAATCAGCCCCAGCATTTT
CASSEVGLSNQPQHF
>-|TRBJ1-1|-|TRBV25-1
TGTGCCAGCAGTGAATCTGGGCCCCCTGAAGCTTTCTTT
CASSESGPPEAFF
>TRBD1|TRBJ2-1|-|TRBV6-7
TGTGCCAGCAGCCTAGGACCCAGGGGGCAGTACAATGAGCAGTTCTTC
CASSLGPRGQYNEQFF
>-|TRBJ2-2|-|TRBV19
TGTGCCAGCAGATGGTTAAGCACCGGGGAGCTGTTTTTT
CASRWLSTGELFF
>-|TRBJ2-7|-|TRBV5-6
TGTGCCAGCAGCTTGGTCGGTTCCTACGAGCAGTACTTC
CASSLVGSYEQYF
>TRBD1|TRBJ1-5|once|TRBV2
TGTGCCAGCAGGGTAGGACAGGGGGCGGTTTATCAGCCCCAGCATTTT
CASRVGQGAVYQPQHF
>-|TRBJ1-2|once|TRBV4-1
TGCGCCAGCAGCCCTAGACCTAACTATGGCTACACCTTC
CASSPRPNYGYTF